The 4 T cell receptor beta chains below come from one sample, sequenced in a study of blood T cells in healthy people across ages. The authors ran a second PCR of about 7 to 12 cycles using a sample-barcoded 5' primer and a J-beta primer mix. TCRdb reprocessed the 5' RACE reads via MiXCR and lists one record per CDR3 protein. This table holds 1.2 million to 1.5 million distinct CDR3 sequences, 42% found once. The specimen sequenced was blood. Source of these receptors: a woman under 30 in good health.

The rearrangement uses TRBV15 and TRBJ2-7, with 7 bases matching TRBD2. Germline V gene sequence: CDR1 LNHNV, CDR2 YYDKDF (reference sequence). Trimming at V came to 0 bases and at J to 7 bases, leaving 9 bases not matched to a gene. The CDR3 is 15 residues long. CDR3 bases: TGTGCCACCAGCAGAGAGGGCCCAGGGACTATTGAGCAGTACTTC. Translating gives CATSREGPGTIEQYF. The entire variable domain, with the rest obtained from reference TRBV15 and TRBJ2-7, is as follows: DAMVIQNPRYQVTQFGKPVTLSCSQTLNHNVMYWYQQKSSQAPKLLFHYYDKDFNNEADTPDNFQSRRPNTSFCFLDIRSPGLGDTAMYLCATSREGPGTIEQYFGPGTRLTVT.

This clonotype has only a few counts. The chain combines TRBV20-1 with TRBJ2-7; maybe TRBD1 (6 bases). Germline lookup yields CDR1 DFQATT and CDR2 SNEGSKA (reference sequence). The germline V and J ends were trimmed by 0 bases and 0 bases, with 15 bases remaining between them. The CDR3 is 16 amino acids. The CDR3 DNA sequence: TGCAGTGCTAGAGACCTCCTTGGGGGCCGCTCCTACGAGCAGTACTTC. Translated, it gives CSARDLLGGRSYEQYF.

The V and J genes are TRBV12-3 or TRBV12-4 and TRBJ1-4; D not resolved. Trimming removed 5 bases from V and 13 bases from J, with 14 bases in between. CDR3 length: 12 residues. The CDR3 loop reads CASSPGSRGLFF. As DNA, the CDR3 is TGTGCCAGCAGTCCCGGGTCTCGGGGACTGTTTTTT.

This chain links TRBV12-3 or TRBV12-4 with TRBJ1-1; no definite D call. The CDR3 totals 17 residues. V dropped 7 bases and J dropped 1 base, with 22 bases sitting between them. The CDR3 loop is CASTRGYPDPANTEAFF. For the CDR3, the DNA is TGTGCCAGCACTCGGGGTTATCCAGACCCAGCGAACACTGAAGCTTTCTTT.